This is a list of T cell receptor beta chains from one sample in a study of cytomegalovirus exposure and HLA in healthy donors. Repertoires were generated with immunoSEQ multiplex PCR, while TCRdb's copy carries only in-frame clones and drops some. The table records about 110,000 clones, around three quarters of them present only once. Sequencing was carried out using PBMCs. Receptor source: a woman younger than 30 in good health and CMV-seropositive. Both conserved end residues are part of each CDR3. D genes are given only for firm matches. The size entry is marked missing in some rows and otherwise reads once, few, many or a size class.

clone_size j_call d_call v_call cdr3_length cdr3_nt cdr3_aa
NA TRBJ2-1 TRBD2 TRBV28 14 TGTGCCAGCAGTCGGACTAGCCTTAGCGATGAGCAGTTCTTC CASSRTSLSDEQFF
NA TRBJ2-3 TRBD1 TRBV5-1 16 TGCGCCAGCAGCCTCTGGGACAGAATTAGCACAGATACGCAGTATTTT CASSLWDRISTDTQYF
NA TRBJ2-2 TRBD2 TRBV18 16 TGTGCCAGCTCACCACTACTAGCGGTTGACGCGGGGGAGCTGTTTTTT CASSPLLAVDAGELFF
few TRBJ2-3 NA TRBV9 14 TGTGCCAGCAGCGTAGCTACAGGGAGAGATACGCAGTATTTT CASSVATGRDTQYF
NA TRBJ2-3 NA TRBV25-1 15 TGTGCCAGCAGTGAATCAGTGACTACTACAGATACGCAGTATTTT CASSESVTTTDTQYF
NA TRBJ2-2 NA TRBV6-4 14 TGTGCCAGCAGACTCTTTTGGAACACCGGGGAGCTGTTTTTT CASRLFWNTGELFF
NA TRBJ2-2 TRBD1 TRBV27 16 TGTGCCAGCAGTTCACAGGGGAAAGGGGACACCGGGGAGCTGTTTTTT CASSSQGKGDTGELFF
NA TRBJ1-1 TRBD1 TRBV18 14 TGTGCCAGTCGCGAGGGGACAGGGGGCACTGAAGCTTTCTTT CASREGTGGTEAFF
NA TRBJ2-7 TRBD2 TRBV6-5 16 TGTGCCAGCAGTTATGGTGGGGGGGATAGCTCCTACGAGCAGTACTTC CASSYGGGDSSYEQYF
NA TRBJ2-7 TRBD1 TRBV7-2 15 TGTGCCAGCAGCCCTCGGACAGGTTACCCCTACGAGCAGTACTTC CASSPRTGYPYEQYF
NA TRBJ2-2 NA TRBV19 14 TGTGCCAGTAGTAAATTTGGGGAGACCGGGGAGCTGTTTTTT CASSKFGETGELFF
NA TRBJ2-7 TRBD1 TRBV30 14 TGTGCCTGGACTCCGGGACAGGGGGTCCACGAGCAGTACTTC CAWTPGQGVHEQYF
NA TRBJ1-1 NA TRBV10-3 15 TGTGCCATCAGTGAGGGCGGGGGTGCGGGGACTGAAGCTTTCTTT CAISEGGGAGTEAFF
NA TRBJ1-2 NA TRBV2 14 TGTGCCAGGCGAGCTGGACAGCCGCCCTATGGCTACACCTTC CARRAGQPPYGYTF
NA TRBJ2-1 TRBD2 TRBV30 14 TGTGCCTGGAGTGAACGGGGAGCGGGAGGCCGGGGGTTCTTC CAWSERGAGGRGFF
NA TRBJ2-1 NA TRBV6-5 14 TGTGCCAGCAGGCCGGGGTCAGTGTACAATGAGCAGTTCTTC CASRPGSVYNEQFF
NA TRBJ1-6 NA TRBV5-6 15 TGTGCCAGCAGCTTGGGGGCAGGATTAAATTCACCCCTCCACTTT CASSLGAGLNSPLHF
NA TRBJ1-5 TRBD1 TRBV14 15 TGTGCCAGCAGCCTCTTATTACAGGGGGGTCAGCCCCAGCATTTT CASSLLLQGGQPQHF
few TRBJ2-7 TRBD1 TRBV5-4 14 TGTGCCAGCAGCCAGGGGACAGGGGTCTACGAGCAGTACTTC CASSQGTGVYEQYF
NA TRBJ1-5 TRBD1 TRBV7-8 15 TGTGCCAGCAGCTTAGGGTGGACAGGAAATCAGCCCCAGCATTTT CASSLGWTGNQPQHF
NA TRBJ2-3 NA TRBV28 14 TGTGCCAGCAGTCAGGGCGGGGGCACAGATACGCAGTATTTT CASSQGGGTDTQYF
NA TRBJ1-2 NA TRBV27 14 TGTGCCAGCAGTTTATCTTCGGGGAGTGACGGCTACACCTTC CASSLSSGSDGYTF
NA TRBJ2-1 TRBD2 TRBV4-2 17 TGTGCCAGCAGCGCACGACCGGGACTAGCGGGAGCCAATGAGCAGTTCTTC CASSARPGLAGANEQFF
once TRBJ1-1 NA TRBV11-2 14 TGTGCCAGCAGCCTTGTAGGCTGGCAGGGCGAAGCTTTCTTT CASSLVGWQGEAFF
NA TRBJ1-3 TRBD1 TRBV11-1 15 TGTGCCAGCAGCGCTGACAGGGGATCCGGAAACACCATATATTTT CASSADRGSGNTIYF
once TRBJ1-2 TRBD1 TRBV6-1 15 TGTGCCAGCAGTGAAGCGAACAGGGGGGACTATGGCTACACCTTC CASSEANRGDYGYTF
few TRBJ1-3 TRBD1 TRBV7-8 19 TGTGCCAGCATCTCCCACCTTGGGGGACAGGCCACCTCTGGAAACACCATATATTTT CASISHLGGQATSGNTIYF
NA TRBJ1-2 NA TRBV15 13 TGTGCCACCACCCGAACCGGGGGATATGGCTACACCTTC CATTRTGGYGYTF
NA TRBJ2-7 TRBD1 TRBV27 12 TGTGCCAGCGGGACAGGGATTATCGAGCAGTACTTC CASGTGIIEQYF
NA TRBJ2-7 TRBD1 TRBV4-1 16 TGCGCCAGCAGCCAAGACGCTACAGGGGTCGGGTACGAGCAGTACTTC CASSQDATGVGYEQYF
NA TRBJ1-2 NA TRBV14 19 TGTGCCAGCAGCCTAAAGGCGGGGGGCGCAGGGGCCACTATCGATGGCTACACCTTC CASSLKAGGAGATIDGYTF
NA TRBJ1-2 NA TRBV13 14 TGTGCCAGCAGTCCGGAGGGGTCCGGCTATGGCTACACCTTC CASSPEGSGYGYTF
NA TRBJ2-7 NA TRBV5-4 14 TGTGCCAGCAGCTTGGAGGGGGTTTCCTACGAGCAGTACTTC CASSLEGVSYEQYF
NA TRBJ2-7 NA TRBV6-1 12 TGTGCCAGCACGCACGCCGGACTCGAGCAGTACTTC CASTHAGLEQYF
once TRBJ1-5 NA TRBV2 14 TGTGCCAGCGTACCACGGGACAATGCCCAGCCCCAGCATTTT CASVPRDNAQPQHF
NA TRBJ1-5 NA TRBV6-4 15 TGTGCCAGCAGTCCACCCCTCACAAATTCAGGGCCCCAGCATTTT CASSPPLTNSGPQHF
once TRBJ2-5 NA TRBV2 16 TGTGCCAGCACTTTAACAGGTAGCGGAGGCCAAGAGACCCAGTACTTC CASTLTGSGGQETQYF
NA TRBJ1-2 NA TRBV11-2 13 TGTGCCAGCAGCCCACCCACAGGGACTGGCTACACCTTC CASSPPTGTGYTF
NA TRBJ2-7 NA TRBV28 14 TGTGCCAGCACCCTATTCTCCCGGGGTCACGAGCAGTACTTC CASTLFSRGHEQYF
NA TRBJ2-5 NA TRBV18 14 TGTGCCAGCTCACCAGCAGGGCACCAAGAGACCCAGTACTTC CASSPAGHQETQYF
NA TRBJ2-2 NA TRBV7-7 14 TGTGCTAGCAGCGTGGGCCTGAACACCGGGGAGCTGTTTTTT CASSVGLNTGELFF
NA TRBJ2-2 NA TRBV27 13 TGTGCCAGCAGTTTATTTATTACCGGGGAGCTGTTTTTT CASSLFITGELFF
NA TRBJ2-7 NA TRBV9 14 TGTGCCAGCAGTTTCGGCAGGGGCCCCTACGAGCAGTACTTC CASSFGRGPYEQYF
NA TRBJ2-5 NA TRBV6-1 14 TGTGCCAGCAGTGGGCGGAGAGTCCAAGAGACCCAGTACTTC CASSGRRVQETQYF
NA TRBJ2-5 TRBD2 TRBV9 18 TGTGCCAGCAGCACCCCGTCTGAAGGCGGGAGAGGCCAAGAGACCCAGTACTTC CASSTPSEGGRGQETQYF
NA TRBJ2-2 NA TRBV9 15 TGTGCCAGCAGCGGACAGACAGCCTTCGGCGGGGAGCTGTTTTTT CASSGQTAFGGELFF
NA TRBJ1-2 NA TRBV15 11 TGTGCCACCAGTGGAGGCTATGGCTACACCTTC CATSGGYGYTF
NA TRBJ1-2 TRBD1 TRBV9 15 TGTGCCAGCAGCGGGCTTAGGGACAGGGACTATGGCTACACCTTC CASSGLRDRDYGYTF
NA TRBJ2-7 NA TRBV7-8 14 TGTGCCAGCAGCTTGGGACAGCGGGCAAGCGAGCAGTACTTC CASSLGQRASEQYF
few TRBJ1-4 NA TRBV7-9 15 TGTGCCAGCAGCTTATGGGCAGGGGAGAATGAAAAACTGTTTTTT CASSLWAGENEKLFF
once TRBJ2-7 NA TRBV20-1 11 TGCAGCCCCCAAAAAGGGGACGAGCAGTACTTC CSPQKGDEQYF
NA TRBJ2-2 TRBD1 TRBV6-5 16 TGTGCCAGCAGTTACGGGGACAGGGGGCGCGCCGGGGAGCTGTTTTTT CASSYGDRGRAGELFF
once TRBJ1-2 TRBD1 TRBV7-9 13 TGTGCCAGCAGCTTTGGACAGGGCTATGGCTACACCTTC CASSFGQGYGYTF
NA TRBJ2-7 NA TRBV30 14 TGTGCCTGGAATTCAGCCGGAACAGCCTACGAGCAGTACTTC CAWNSAGTAYEQYF
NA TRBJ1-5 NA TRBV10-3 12 TGTGCCACGAGGGATAGCAATCAGCCCCAGCATTTT CATRDSNQPQHF
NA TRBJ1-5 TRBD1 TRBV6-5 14 TGTGCCAGCACCGTCGGACAGGGAGGACAGCCCCAGCATTTT CASTVGQGGQPQHF
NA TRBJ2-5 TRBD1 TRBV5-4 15 TGTGCCAGCAGCCCCGGGACAGCCAACCAAGAGACCCAGTACTTC CASSPGTANQETQYF